This is a list of T cell receptor beta chains from one sample in a study of T cell responses to AZD1222 COVID-19 vaccine. Here immunoSEQ multiplex PCR was the method, and the copy in TCRdb shows in-frame clones only, minus some. The sample has 150,000 or so clones, around 89% seen once; the top ten hold about 5%. Source: peripheral blood, taken on day 0 of AZD1222 vaccination. These receptor sequences come from an adult in good health. Both conserved end residues are part of each CDR3. Each record gives: D gene, J gene, V gene, clone size, CDR3 protein, CDR3 DNA. D genes are given only for firm matches. Expanded clones are given a class, and other clones once, few, many or no size at all.

TRBD1	TRBJ2-3	TRBV19	NA	CASSIFLGQRLRTDTQYF	TGTGCCAGTAGTATCTTCTTGGGACAGCGATTACGCACAGATACGCAGTATTTT
NA	TRBJ1-1	TRBV27	NA	CASSPVMASNEAFF	TGTGCCAGCAGCCCCGTTATGGCCAGCAATGAAGCTTTCTTT
NA	TRBJ1-5	TRBV6-2/TRBV6-3	NA	CASSSRGQGPQPQHF	TGTGCCAGCAGTAGCCGGGGGCAGGGGCCTCAGCCCCAGCATTTT
NA	TRBJ1-2	TRBV6-5	NA	CASSYTTGGDGYTF	TGTGCCAGCAGTTATACGACAGGAGGGGATGGCTACACCTTC
NA	TRBJ2-5	TRBV7-2	NA	CASSLYPGARDQETQYF	TGTGCCAGCAGCTTATATCCGGGGGCCAGGGACCAAGAGACCCAGTACTTC
TRBD2	TRBJ2-1	TRBV18	NA	CASSPTTFIAGPSYNEQFF	TGTGCCAGCTCACCGACCACGTTCATAGCGGGACCTTCTTACAATGAGCAGTTCTTC
TRBD2	TRBJ2-7	TRBV7-2	NA	CASSPPGGRGGAYEQYF	TGTGCCAGCAGCCCCCCTGGGGGGAGGGGCGGAGCCTACGAGCAGTACTTC
TRBD2	TRBJ2-5	TRBV24-1	NA	CATSDFRGGETQYF	TGTGCCACCAGTGATTTTAGGGGAGGGGAGACCCAGTACTTC
TRBD1	TRBJ1-5	TRBV19	NA	CASSPQTGGGQPQHF	TGTGCCAGTAGTCCCCAGACAGGGGGGGGTCAGCCCCAGCATTTT
NA	TRBJ1-1	TRBV19	few	CASIQRGQSGMAFF	TGTGCCAGTATCCAGCGGGGGCAGAGCGGGATGGCTTTCTTT
NA	TRBJ1-5	TRBV28	NA	CASSLEGGYIVSNQPQHF	TGTGCCAGCAGTTTAGAGGGAGGGTATATTGTGAGCAATCAGCCCCAGCATTTT
NA	TRBJ1-1	TRBV28	NA	CASSLEELAEAFF	TGTGCCAGCAGTTTAGAAGAACTCGCGGAGGCTTTCTTT